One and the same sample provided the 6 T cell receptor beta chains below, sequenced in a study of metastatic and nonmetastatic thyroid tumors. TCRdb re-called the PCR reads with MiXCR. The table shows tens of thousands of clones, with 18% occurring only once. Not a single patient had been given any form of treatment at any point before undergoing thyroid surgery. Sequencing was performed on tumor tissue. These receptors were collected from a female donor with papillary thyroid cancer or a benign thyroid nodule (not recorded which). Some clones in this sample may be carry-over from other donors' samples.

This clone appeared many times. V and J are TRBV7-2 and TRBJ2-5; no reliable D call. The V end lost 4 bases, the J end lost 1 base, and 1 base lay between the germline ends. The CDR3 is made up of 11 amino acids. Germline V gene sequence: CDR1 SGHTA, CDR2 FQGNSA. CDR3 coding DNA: TGTGCCAGCAGCTCCCAAGAGACCCAGTACTTC. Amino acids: CASSSQETQYF.

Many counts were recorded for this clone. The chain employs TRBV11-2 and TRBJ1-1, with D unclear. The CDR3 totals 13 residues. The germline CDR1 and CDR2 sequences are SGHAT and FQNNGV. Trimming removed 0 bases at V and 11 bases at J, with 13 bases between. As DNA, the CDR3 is TGTGCCAGCAGCTTAGATTATCGGCTCGGGGCTTTCTTT. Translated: CASSLDYRLGAFF.

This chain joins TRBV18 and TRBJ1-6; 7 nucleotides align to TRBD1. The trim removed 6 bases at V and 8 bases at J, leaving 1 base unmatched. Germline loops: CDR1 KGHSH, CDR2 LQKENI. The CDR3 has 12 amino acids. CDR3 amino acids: CASSDRYSPLHF. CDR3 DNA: TGTGCCAGCTCGGACAGGTATTCACCCCTCCACTTT.

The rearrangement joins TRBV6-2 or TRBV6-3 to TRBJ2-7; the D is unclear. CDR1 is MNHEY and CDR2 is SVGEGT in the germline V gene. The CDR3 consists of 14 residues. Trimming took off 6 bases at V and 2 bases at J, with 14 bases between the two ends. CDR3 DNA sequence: TGTGCCAGCAGCTTATCGTCAGGTCCCTACGAGCAGTACTTC. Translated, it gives CASSLSSGPYEQYF.

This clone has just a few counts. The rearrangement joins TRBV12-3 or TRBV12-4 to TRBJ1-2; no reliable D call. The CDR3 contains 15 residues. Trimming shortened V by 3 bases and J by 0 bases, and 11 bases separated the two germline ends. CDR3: CASSFIWRPNYGYTF. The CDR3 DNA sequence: TGTGCCAGCAGTTTTATCTGGCGCCCTAACTATGGCTACACCTTC.

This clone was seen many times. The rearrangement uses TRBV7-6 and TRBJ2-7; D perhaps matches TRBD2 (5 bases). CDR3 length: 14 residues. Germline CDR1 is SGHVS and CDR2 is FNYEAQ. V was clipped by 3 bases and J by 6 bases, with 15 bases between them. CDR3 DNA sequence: TGTGCCAGCAGCTTCGGGAATCCTACTGCCGAGCAGTACTTC. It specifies CASSFGNPTAEQYF.